The 22 T cell receptor beta chains below were found in one sample sequenced in a study of blood T cell repertoires in COVID-19. The table came from immunoSEQ multiplex PCR; TCRdb's copy has only in-frame clones and leaves some out. Of some 180,000 clones in the sample, 70% to 80% are singletons; the top ten hold more than 6.5%. Sequences were obtained from peripheral blood. These receptors originate from a woman aged 50 to 65 with active or convalescent COVID-19.

The rearrangement uses TRBV30 and TRBJ1-6, with no clear D. This CDR3 is built from 14 residues. Germline assignment: CDR1 GTSNPN and CDR2 SVGIG (reference sequence). Trimming took 1 base from V and 9 from J, leaving 13 bases between them. The CDR3 region is CAWSAVNSASPLHF. DNA of the CDR3: TGTGCCTGGAGTGCGGTCAATTCCGCTTCACCCCTCCACTTT.

In this sample, this clone turned up a few times. The rearrangement uses TRBV30 and TRBJ1-1; D is undetermined. This CDR3 has 13 residues. V lost 0 bases to trimming and J lost 3 bases, with 8 bases between them. The germline gives CDR1 GTSNPN, CDR2 SVGIG (reference sequence). The CDR3 sequence is CAWSVNGHTEAFF. The CDR3, as DNA: TGTGCCTGGAGTGTAAATGGCCACACTGAAGCTTTCTTT.

This chain links TRBV2 with TRBJ2-3; TRBD2 agrees at 7 bases. CDR3 length equals 14 residues. The germline CDR1 and CDR2 sequences are SNHLY and FYNNEI. The V gene end was trimmed by 6 bases and the J gene end by 4 bases; junction bases not matched to a gene: 7. CDR3 DNA sequence: TGTGCCAGCAGCCAAGCGGGGCGGGCAGATACGCAGTATTTT. Encoded protein: CASSQAGRADTQYF.

The V gene is TRBV30, the J gene TRBJ2-7; 7 bases are shared with TRBD1. The CDR3 covers 15 residues. The V gene end was trimmed by 0 bases and the J gene end by 1 base; junction bases not matched to a gene: 6. CDR1 and CDR2 from the germline V gene are GTSNPN and SVGIG (reference sequence). In nucleotides, the CDR3 is TGTGCCTGGAGTGTAAGTAAGGGACAGTCCTACGAGCAGTACTTC. Protein product: CAWSVSKGQSYEQYF.

The V call is TRBV5-1, the J call TRBJ1-1, with 8 bases matching TRBD1. Trimming cost V 4 bases and J 3 bases; bases outside gene matches: 5. The CDR3 totals 14 residues. In germline, CDR1 is SGHRS, CDR2 YFSETQ. DNA of the CDR3: TGCGCCAGCAGCCCAGGACAGGGAGACACTGAAGCTTTCTTT. It codes for CASSPGQGDTEAFF. The full variable domain, in which reference TRBV5-1 and TRBJ1-1 provide the parts outside the CDR3, is KAGVTQTPRYLIKTRGQQVTLSCSPISGHRSVSWYQQTPGQGLQFLFEYFSETQRNKGNFPGRFSGRQFSNSRSEMNVSTLELGDSALYLCASSPGQGDTEAFFGQGTRLTVV.

In its sample, this clone was seen a few times. The genes are TRBV6-1 and TRBJ1-4; 8 bases fit TRBD1. This CDR3 contains 15 residues. Germline V gives CDR1 MNHNS, CDR2 SASEGT. Losses at the gene ends were 3 bases for V and 5 bases for J; bases not matched to a gene: 5. As DNA, the CDR3 is TGTGCCAGCAGTGACGTAGGACAGGGAAATGAAAAACTGTTTTTT. Translated: CASSDVGQGNEKLFF.

This chain uses TRBV6-6 with TRBJ1-1; D is undetermined. CDR1 MNHNY and CDR2 SVGAGI come from the germline V gene (reference sequence). V was pared by 5 bases and J by 0 bases, with 19 bases between. This CDR3 contains 17 residues. CDR3 nucleotides: TGTGCCAGCAGTCTACGACATAGTAGAGTTGTGAACACTGAAGCTTTCTTT. It translates to CASSLRHSRVVNTEAFF.

CDR3 sequence (DNA): TGCGCCAGCAGCTTGGGACAGGGGTGGACTGAAGCTTTCTTT. The encoded protein is CASSLGQGWTEAFF. This chain uses TRBV5-1 with TRBJ1-1, with 8 bases fitting TRBD1. Germline V lookup: CDR1 SGHRS, CDR2 YFSETQ. CDR3 length: 14 residues. V shed 0 bases, J shed 5 bases, and the junction held 3 bases outside the gene matches.

The chain carries TRBV7-2 and TRBJ1-5; no reliable D call. The CDR3 runs to 14 residues. V was pared by 4 bases and J by 5 bases, with 12 bases between. Germline CDR1 is SGHTA and CDR2 is FQGNSA. CDR3: CASSSFTHDQPQHF. CDR3 DNA: TGTGCCAGCAGCTCTTTTACACACGATCAGCCCCAGCATTTT.

This chain links TRBV7-2 with TRBJ1-4, with D possibly being TRBD1 (5 bases). This CDR3 spans 14 amino acids. The V end was cut by 5 bases, the J end by 7 bases, with 14 bases between. The germline CDR1 and CDR2 sequences are SGHTA and FQGNSA. The DNA for the CDR3 is TGTGCCAGCAGCCTTACCCGGGGGTTTGAAAAACTGTTTTTT. Its translation is CASSLTRGFEKLFF. Drawing the rest from reference TRBV7-2 and TRBJ1-4, the complete variable domain is GAGVSQSPSNKVTEKGKDVELRCDPISGHTALYWYRQSLGQGLEFLIYFQGNSAPDKSGLPSDRFSAERTGGSVSTLTIQRTQQEDSAVYLCASSLTRGFEKLFFGSGTQLSVL.

J is TRBJ1-4 and V is TRBV7-2; D is perhaps TRBD1 (5 bases). V was clipped by 1 base and J by 1 base, with 10 bases between them. CDR3 length: 16 amino acids. CDR1 is SGHTA, CDR2 FQGNSA, per germline. The chain's CDR3 is CASSLDGQGTNEKLFF. CDR3 DNA: TGTGCCAGCAGCTTAGATGGGCAGGGAACTAATGAAAAACTGTTTTTT.

This sequence joins TRBV2 and TRBJ2-2; 9 nucleotides line up with TRBD2. CDR1 and CDR2 from the germline V gene are SNHLY and FYNNEI. V was clipped by 3 bases and J by 3 bases; unmatched bases: 8. This CDR3 region has 17 residues. The CDR3 loop reads CASSDPRGGADTGELFF. The CDR3 nucleotides are TGTGCCAGCAGTGACCCGCGGGGGGGGGCGGACACCGGGGAGCTGTTTTTT.

This clone was seen a handful of times. V usage is TRBV30 and J usage is TRBJ2-1; 9 bases fit TRBD2. The trim removed 2 bases at V and 2 bases at J, leaving 1 base unmatched. This CDR3 is 14 amino acids long. Germline V gene sequence: CDR1 GTSNPN, CDR2 SVGIG (reference sequence). The CDR3 coding sequence is TGTGCCTGGAGTCGACTAGCGGCCTACAATGAGCAGTTCTTC. It codes for CAWSRLAAYNEQFF.

The gene calls are TRBV19 and TRBJ2-2; a weak D match, TRBD2 (5 bases). Germline CDR1 is LNHDA and CDR2 is SQIVND (reference sequence). Trimming left V 10 bases short and J 2 bases short, with 20 bases between. The CDR3 consists of 16 residues. In DNA, the CDR3 is TGTGCCACCTTCTCCCGTCCGGGGTCAAACACCGGGGAGCTGTTTTTT. Translating it yields CATFSRPGSNTGELFF.

The J gene is TRBJ1-2, the V gene TRBV4-3; no reliable D call. V gave up 0 bases and J gave up 4 bases, with 12 bases separating them. The CDR3 runs to 15 residues. Per the germline V gene, CDR1 is LGHNA and CDR2 is YSLEER. The CDR3 bases are TGCGCCAGCAGCCAAGAGGTCTGGCAAACCTATGGCTACACCTTC. Translating gives CASSQEVWQTYGYTF.

This chain joins TRBV7-2 and TRBJ1-1, with D possibly TRBD1 on 5 matching bases. Germline CDR1 and CDR2: SGHTA and FQGNSA. The CDR3 covers 15 residues. Trimming cost V 5 bases and J 6 bases, with 19 bases left between them. CDR3: CASSLAGGTAAEAFF. CDR3 coding DNA: TGTGCCAGCAGCCTCGCCGGGGGTACAGCGGCTGAAGCTTTCTTT. Supplemented by reference TRBV7-2 and TRBJ1-1, the full variable domain reads GAGVSQSPSNKVTEKGKDVELRCDPISGHTALYWYRQSLGQGLEFLIYFQGNSAPDKSGLPSDRFSAERTGGSVSTLTIQRTQQEDSAVYLCASSLAGGTAAEAFFGQGTRLTVV.

This clone was observed a few times. J is TRBJ1-1 and V is TRBV28; no clear D. The germline V gene encodes CDR1 MDHEN and CDR2 SYDVKM. The CDR3 consists of 14 residues. Trimming removed 3 bases from V and 3 bases from J, with 11 bases in between. CDR3 region: CASSLRVGYTEAFF. CDR3 nucleotides: TGTGCCAGCAGTTTGAGGGTGGGGTACACTGAAGCTTTCTTT.

This chain uses TRBV7-9 with TRBJ1-1, with D tentatively TRBD1 (5 bases). The CDR3 is made up of 12 amino acids. The germline V gene has CDR1 SEHNR and CDR2 FQNEAQ (reference sequence). Deletions cut 5 bases from V and 6 bases from J, with 10 bases between. The CDR3 protein is CASSHRLPEAFF. CDR3 DNA: TGTGCCAGCAGCCACAGGTTACCTGAAGCTTTCTTT.

This clone was detected only once. CDR3 DNA: TGTGCCAGCAGCTTACAAAGCTACGAGCAGTACTTC. Translated, it gives CASSLQSYEQYF. The rearrangement links TRBV5-6 to TRBJ2-7, with unresolved D. The V gene's germline CDR1 is SGHDT and CDR2 YYEEEE. The CDR3 runs 12 residues. The germline V and J ends were trimmed by 2 bases and 3 bases, with 6 bases remaining between them.

The chain uses TRBV4-1 and TRBJ2-3, with D possibly TRBD2 on 6 matching bases. V shed 0 bases and J shed 0 bases, with 13 bases lying between them. This CDR3 has 17 residues. The germline CDR1 and CDR2 sequences are MGHRA and YSYEKL. CDR3 DNA: TGCGCCAGCAGCCAAGACGTCAGCGGGCTAAGCACAGATACGCAGTATTTT. As protein: CASSQDVSGLSTDTQYF.

This clone was found a few times. The CDR3 DNA is TGTGCTAGTGCTACGGAGGGAAACACCATATATTTT. Amino acids: CASATEGNTIYF. The J gene is TRBJ1-3, the V gene TRBV12-5; no clear D. This CDR3 has 12 amino acids. Per germline, CDR1 LGHNT and CDR2 FRNRAP. V was pared by 7 bases and J by 4 bases, with 8 bases between.

This clone was detected once. The rearrangement links TRBV28 to TRBJ1-5, with TRBD1 identical over 9 bases. Germline trimming cut 6 bases from V and 0 bases from J; bases unmatched to any gene: 12. The germline V gene has CDR1 MDHEN and CDR2 SYDVKM. The CDR3 loop spans 18 amino acids. CDR3 nucleotide sequence: TGTGCCAGCAGCCATTACAGGGGGCCCAGCGTTAGCAATCAGCCCCAGCATTTT. Its protein is CASSHYRGPSVSNQPQHF.